This TCR beta chain was sequenced during a study of technical replicates of blood from a handful of donors. The V and J ends lost 3 bases and 2 bases, in that order; junction bases with no gene match: 15. Per the germline V gene, CDR1 is LNHDA and CDR2 is SQIVND (reference sequence). The CDR3 spans 19 residues. The assay was immunoSEQ multiplex PCR, and TCRdb's table has in-frame clones only and misses some. In the table there are 70,000 to 85,000 clones, approximately 97% of which are singletons. Sequencing used T cells isolated from PBMCs. The rearrangement uses TRBV19 and TRBJ1-5, with 8 bases identical to TRBD1. The receptor comes from a human donor in good health. The CDR3 DNA sequence: TGTGCCAGTAGTATCAATGGCAGGGGGCGGGCGGCGGGCAATCAGCCCCAGCATTTT. This codes for CASSINGRGRAAGNQPQHF.